The T cell receptor (beta chain) described here comes from a study of T cells after yellow fever vaccination. Across the whole study: SMART-Seq v4 Ultra Low Input prepared the low-cell-number fractions. Study-level results: Although the secondary response was weaker, it peaked faster, at day 5 versus 15.

TCRdb re-called the 5' RACE reads with MiXCR, one entry per CDR3 protein. Found here are 140,000 to 150,000 distinct CDR3 sequences, about 6.9% of them singletons; the top ten hold approximately 0.67%. The CDR3 covers 15 residues. V shed 0 bases and J shed 9 bases, with 15 bases lying between them. Germline V lookup: CDR1 DFQATT, CDR2 SNEGSKA (reference sequence). This clonotype was seen more than once but under ten times. Its antigen is unknown. The V gene is TRBV20-1, the J gene TRBJ1-6; D not resolved. Sequences were derived from CD4+ T cells sorted from PBMCs, sampled 10 days after the yellow fever booster vaccination. The clonotype comes from a man aged 25-45 years who received the YFV17D yellow fever vaccine. The CDR3: CSARDHTSVGSPLHF. CDR3 DNA: TGCAGTGCTAGAGATCATACCTCTGTGGGTTCACCCCTCCACTTT.